This TCR beta chain was documented in a study of blood T cell repertoires in COVID-19. Trimming left V 2 bases short and J 7 bases short, with 24 bases between. This CDR3 region has 18 residues. Per the germline V gene, CDR1 is MGHRA and CDR2 is YSYEKL. In the authors' workflow: Estimated nucleated cell counts came from reference gene primer amplification. Assay used: immunoSEQ multiplex PCR; TCRdb lists only in-frame clones, some missing. Clone size and the V and J calls come from that table; the DNA yielded D and trimming. The repertoire consists of around 200,000 clones, with under 90% occurring once and the leading ten covering around 15%.

The chain is built from TRBV4-1 and TRBJ1-5; weak D call: TRBD1 (5 bases). The sample was peripheral blood. This sequence originates from a man aged 25-40 years with active or convalescent COVID-19. The CDR3 is CASSQPHGDSEGLQPQHF. CDR3 DNA: TGCGCCAGCAGCCAACCCCACGGGGACTCCGAGGGGCTCCAGCCCCAGCATTTT.